Listed below are T cell receptor beta chains from one sample, sequenced in a study of shared clonotypes between healthy human individuals. Sequencing used immunoSEQ multiplex PCR; TCRdb keeps in-frame clones, though not all of them. This sample has over 850,000 clones, with approximately 80% found just once. Sequenced: memory CD4+ T cells from PBMCs. These receptors were obtained from a man in his late teens or twenties in good health. Some clones in this sample may be carry-over from other donors' samples. Each CDR3 is given without its conserved first and last residue.

V,CDR3
TRBV11-2,ASSFYPGDRAYEQY
TRBV2,ASSPYLLSGEQY
TRBV5-1,ASSLESGVGEQY
TRBV7-3,ASSPGQANYGYT
TRBV6-5,ASRPGTGGKETQY
TRBV7-9,ASSLQVAGPRETQY
TRBV4-1,ASSPKVGANVLT
TRBV28,ASRSGGPETSRAGGHYEQY
TRBV5-8,ASSLDVTANSGNTIY
TRBV6-6,ASSYRQGNTEAF
TRBV18,ASSPGTGAGELF
TRBV6-6,ASPSNGERTEAF
TRBV7-9,ASSLEAQGAEAF
TRBV19,ASRRDRGNTGELF
TRBV2,ASSAGQGESDTQY
TRBV6-5,ASMMYPGLNTEAF
TRBV28,ASSLRTSGRSSTDTQY
TRBV6-5,ASSYQSPGGRGEAF
TRBV5-4,ASSLDLSGANTDTQY
TRBV6-5,AILPGGAGTEAF
TRBV7-7,ASSPLAQGRNTEAF
TRBV4-1,ASSQGGQFSGNTIY
TRBV19,ASTGATGANVLT
TRBV28,ASSRLKFVETQY
TRBV5-1,ASSLEQQGTQY
TRBV11-2,ASSRDTSATNEKLF
TRBV28,ASSPYPGQDNEKLF
TRBV5-1,ASSLGGNTGELF
TRBV6-5,ASSYSGGGRGNTIY
TRBV20-1,STFRGDGYT
TRBV5-4,ASSLPGGNYGYT
TRBV5-5,ASSSHGSGISNQPQH
TRBV6-6,ASKYSNQPQH
TRBV10-3,AITEGGYAYGYT
TRBV18,ASSPPTGARNTEAF
TRBV5-1,ASSLPSGIGDTQY
TRBV5-1,ASSFSGDANYEQY
TRBV5-4,ASSAQRLPYEQY
TRBV7-6,ASSLTQAGAGGKKY
TRBV7-9,ASSPQGSGEQY